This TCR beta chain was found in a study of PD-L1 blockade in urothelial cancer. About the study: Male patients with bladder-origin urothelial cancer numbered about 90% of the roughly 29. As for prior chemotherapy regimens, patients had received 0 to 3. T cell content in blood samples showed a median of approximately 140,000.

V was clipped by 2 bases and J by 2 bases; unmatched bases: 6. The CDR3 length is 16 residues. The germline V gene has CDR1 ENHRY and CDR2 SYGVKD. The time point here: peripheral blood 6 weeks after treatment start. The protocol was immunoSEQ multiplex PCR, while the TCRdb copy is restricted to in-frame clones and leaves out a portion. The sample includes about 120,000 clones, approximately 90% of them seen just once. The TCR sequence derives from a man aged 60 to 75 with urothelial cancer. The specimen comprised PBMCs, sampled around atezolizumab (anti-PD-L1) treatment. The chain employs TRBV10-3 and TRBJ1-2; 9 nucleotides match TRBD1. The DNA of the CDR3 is TGTGCCATCAGTGAGCCACCGGGACAGGGAAACTATGGCTACACCTTC. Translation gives CAISEPPGQGNYGYTF.